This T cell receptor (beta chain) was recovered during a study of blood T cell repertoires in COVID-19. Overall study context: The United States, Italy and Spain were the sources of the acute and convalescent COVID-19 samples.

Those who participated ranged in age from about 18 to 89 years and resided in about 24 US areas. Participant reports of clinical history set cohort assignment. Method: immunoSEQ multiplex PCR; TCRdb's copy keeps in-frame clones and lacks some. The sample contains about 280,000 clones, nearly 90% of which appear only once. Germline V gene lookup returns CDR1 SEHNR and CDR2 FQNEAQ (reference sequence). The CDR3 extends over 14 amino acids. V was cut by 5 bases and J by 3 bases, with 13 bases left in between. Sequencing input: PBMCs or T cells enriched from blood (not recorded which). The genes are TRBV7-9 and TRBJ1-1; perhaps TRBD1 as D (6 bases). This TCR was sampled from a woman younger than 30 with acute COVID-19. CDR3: CASSTKNRDTEAFF. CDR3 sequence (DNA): TGTGCCAGCAGCACCAAGAACAGGGACACTGAAGCTTTCTTT.